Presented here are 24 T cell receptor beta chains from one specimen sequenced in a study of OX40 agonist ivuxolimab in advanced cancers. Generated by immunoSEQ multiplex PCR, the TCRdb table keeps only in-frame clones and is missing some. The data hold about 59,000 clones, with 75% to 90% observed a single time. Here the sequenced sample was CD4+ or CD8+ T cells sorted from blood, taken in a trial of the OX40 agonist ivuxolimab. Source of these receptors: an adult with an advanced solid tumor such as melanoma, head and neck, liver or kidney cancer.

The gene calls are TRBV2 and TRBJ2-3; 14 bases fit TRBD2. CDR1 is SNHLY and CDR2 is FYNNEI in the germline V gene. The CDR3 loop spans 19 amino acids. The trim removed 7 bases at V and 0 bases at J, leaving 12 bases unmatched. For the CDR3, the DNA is TGTGCCAGCAATCCGGGACTAGCGGGAGAGAAAGCTAGCACAGATACGCAGTATTTT. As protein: CASNPGLAGEKASTDTQYF.

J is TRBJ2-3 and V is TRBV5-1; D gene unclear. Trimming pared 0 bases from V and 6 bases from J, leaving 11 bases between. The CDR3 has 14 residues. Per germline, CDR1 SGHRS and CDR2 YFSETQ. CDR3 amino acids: CASSLGPHGDTQYF. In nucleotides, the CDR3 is TGCGCCAGCAGCTTGGGGCCTCATGGCGATACGCAGTATTTT.

The CDR3 loop is CASSPSRTGGSSGSHEQYF. CDR3 sequence (DNA): TGTGCCAGTAGTCCCTCCCGGACAGGGGGCTCTAGCGGGAGTCACGAGCAGTACTTC. The chain uses TRBV19 and TRBJ2-7; D perhaps matches TRBD1 (11 bases). Trimming pared 5 bases from V and 5 bases from J, leaving 31 bases between. CDR1 is LNHDA and CDR2 is SQIVND in the germline V gene (reference sequence). The CDR3 totals 19 residues.

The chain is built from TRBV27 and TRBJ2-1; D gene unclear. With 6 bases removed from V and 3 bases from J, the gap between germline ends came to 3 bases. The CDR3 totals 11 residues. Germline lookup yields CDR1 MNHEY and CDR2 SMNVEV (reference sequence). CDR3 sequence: CASRGYNEQFF. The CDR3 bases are TGTGCCAGCAGGGGCTACAATGAGCAGTTCTTC.

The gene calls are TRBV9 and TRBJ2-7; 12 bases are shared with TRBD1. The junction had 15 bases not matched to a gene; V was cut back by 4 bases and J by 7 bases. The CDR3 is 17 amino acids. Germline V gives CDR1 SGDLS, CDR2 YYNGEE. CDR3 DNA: TGTGCCAGCAGCCCACTTTACCCCGGGACAGGGGGCGGTGAGCAGTACTTC. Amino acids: CASSPLYPGTGGGEQYF.

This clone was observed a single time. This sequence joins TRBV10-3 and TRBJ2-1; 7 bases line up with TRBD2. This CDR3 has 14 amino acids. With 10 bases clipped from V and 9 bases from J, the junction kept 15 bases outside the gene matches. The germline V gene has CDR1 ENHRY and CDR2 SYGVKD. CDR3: CATSSRTSNSEQFF. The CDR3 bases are TGTGCCACATCAAGCAGGACTAGTAATTCTGAGCAGTTCTTC.

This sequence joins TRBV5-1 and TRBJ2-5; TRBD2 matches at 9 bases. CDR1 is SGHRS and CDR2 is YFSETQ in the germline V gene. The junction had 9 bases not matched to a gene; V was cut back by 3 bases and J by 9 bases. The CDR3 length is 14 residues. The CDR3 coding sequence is TGCGCCAGCAGCTCGGGACTAGCTGGGCAGGCCCAGTACTTC. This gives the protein CASSSGLAGQAQYF.

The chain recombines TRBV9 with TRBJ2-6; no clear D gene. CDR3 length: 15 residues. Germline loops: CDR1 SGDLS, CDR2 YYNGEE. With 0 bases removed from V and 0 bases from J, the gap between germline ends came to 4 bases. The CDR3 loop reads CASSVDTSGANVLTF. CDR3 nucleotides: TGTGCCAGCAGCGTAGATACCTCTGGGGCCAACGTCCTGACTTTC.

CDR3 sequence (DNA): TGCGCCAGCAGCTCACTAGCGGGAACACGACTCACAGATACGCAGTATTTT. It translates to CASSSLAGTRLTDTQYF. The chain combines TRBV5-1 with TRBJ2-3; the match to TRBD2 covers 10 bases. Unmatched junction bases numbered 9, after V lost 3 bases and J lost 2 bases. Per germline, CDR1 SGHRS and CDR2 YFSETQ. The CDR3 is made up of 17 amino acids.

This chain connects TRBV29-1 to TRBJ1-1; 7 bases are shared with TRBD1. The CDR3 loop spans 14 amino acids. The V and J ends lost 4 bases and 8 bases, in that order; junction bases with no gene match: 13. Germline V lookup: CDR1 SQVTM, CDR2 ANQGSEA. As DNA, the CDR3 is TGCAGCGTTGGAGGGGGCGCGGGCCCTCTAGAAGCTTTCTTT. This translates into CSVGGGAGPLEAFF.

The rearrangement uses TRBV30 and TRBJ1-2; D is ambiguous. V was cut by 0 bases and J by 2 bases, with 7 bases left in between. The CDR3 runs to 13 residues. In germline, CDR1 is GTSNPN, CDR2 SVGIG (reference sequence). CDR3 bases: TGTGCCTGGAGTGTAGGAGAGAACTATGGCTACACCTTC. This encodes CAWSVGENYGYTF.

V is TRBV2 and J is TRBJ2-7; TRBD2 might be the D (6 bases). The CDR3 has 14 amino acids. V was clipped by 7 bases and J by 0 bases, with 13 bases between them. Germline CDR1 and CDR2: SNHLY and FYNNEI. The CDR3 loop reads CASMAREASYEQYF. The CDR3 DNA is TGTGCCAGCATGGCGAGGGAGGCCTCCTACGAGCAGTACTTC.

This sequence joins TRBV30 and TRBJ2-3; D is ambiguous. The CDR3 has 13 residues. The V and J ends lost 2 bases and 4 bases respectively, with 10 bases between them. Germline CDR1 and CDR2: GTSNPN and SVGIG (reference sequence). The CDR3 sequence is CAWSNSVADTQYF. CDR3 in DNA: TGTGCCTGGAGTAACTCGGTAGCAGATACGCAGTATTTT.

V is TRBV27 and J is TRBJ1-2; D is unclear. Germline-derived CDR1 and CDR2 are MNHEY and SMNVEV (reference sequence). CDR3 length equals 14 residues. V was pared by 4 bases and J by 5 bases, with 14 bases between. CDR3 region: CASSSIGGSYGYTF. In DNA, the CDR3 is TGTGCCAGCAGTTCTATCGGAGGGTCGTATGGCTACACCTTC.

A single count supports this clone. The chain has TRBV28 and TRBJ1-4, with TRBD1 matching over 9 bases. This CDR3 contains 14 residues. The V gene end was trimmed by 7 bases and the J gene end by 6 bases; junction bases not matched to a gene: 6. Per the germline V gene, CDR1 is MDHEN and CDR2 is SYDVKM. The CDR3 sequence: CASNRQGGYEKLFF. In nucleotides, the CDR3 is TGTGCCAGCAACAGACAGGGGGGCTATGAAAAACTGTTTTTT.

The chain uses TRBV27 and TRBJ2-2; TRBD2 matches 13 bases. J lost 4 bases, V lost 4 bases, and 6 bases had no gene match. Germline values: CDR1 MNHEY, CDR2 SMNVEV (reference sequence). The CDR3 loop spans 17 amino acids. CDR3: CASSYTSGRAGTGELFF. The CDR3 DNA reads TGTGCCAGCAGTTATACTAGCGGGAGGGCCGGCACCGGGGAGCTGTTTTTT.

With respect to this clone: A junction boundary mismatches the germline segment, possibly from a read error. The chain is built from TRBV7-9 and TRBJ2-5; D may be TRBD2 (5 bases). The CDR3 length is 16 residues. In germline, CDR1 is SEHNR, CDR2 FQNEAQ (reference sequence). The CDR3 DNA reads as TGTGCCAGCAGCTTAGGAGGGCCCTGGGTCCAAAAGACCCAGTACTTC. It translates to CASSLGGPWVQKTQYF.

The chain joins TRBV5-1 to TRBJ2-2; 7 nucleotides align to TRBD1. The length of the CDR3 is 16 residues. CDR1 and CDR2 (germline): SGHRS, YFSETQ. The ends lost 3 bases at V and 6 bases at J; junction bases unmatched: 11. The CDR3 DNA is TGCGCCAGCAGCTCAACCGGGACAGCTTTGGCCGGGGAGCTGTTTTTT. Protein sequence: CASSSTGTALAGELFF.

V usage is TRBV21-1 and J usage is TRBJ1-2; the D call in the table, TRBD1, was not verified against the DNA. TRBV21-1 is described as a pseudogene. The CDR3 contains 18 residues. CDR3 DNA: TGTGCCAGCACCCCTCAGGGAGGACAGGGGTGGCCTTTTGGAGGCTACACCTTC. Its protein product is CASTPQGGQGWPFGGYTF.

The CDR3, as DNA: TGTGCCTGGAGAAGGACAGGCAGCTCCTACGAGCAGTACTTC. It codes for CAWRRTGSSYEQYF. V gene TRBV30 combines with J gene TRBJ2-7; 7 nucleotides line up with TRBD1. CDR1 is GTSNPN, CDR2 SVGIG, per germline (reference sequence). V dropped 3 bases and J dropped 0; count of bases not matched to a gene: 5. The CDR3 is 14 amino acids.

CDR3 loop: CAWTPRGLTYEQYF. The CDR3 DNA follows: TGTGCCTGGACTCCCCGAGGGCTTACCTACGAGCAGTACTTC. V is TRBV30 and J is TRBJ2-7; TRBD2 is a possible D gene (5 bases). The CDR3 is 14 amino acids. Looked up from germline, CDR1 is GTSNPN and CDR2 is SVGIG (reference sequence). V lost 4 bases to trimming and J lost 2 bases, with 15 bases between them.

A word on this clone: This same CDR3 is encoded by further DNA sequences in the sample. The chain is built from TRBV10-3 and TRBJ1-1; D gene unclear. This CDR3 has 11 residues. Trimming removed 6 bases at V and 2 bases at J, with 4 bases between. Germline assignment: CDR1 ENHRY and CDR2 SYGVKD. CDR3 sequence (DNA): TGTGCCATCAGGGAAAACACTGAAGCTTTCTTT. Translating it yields CAIRENTEAFF.

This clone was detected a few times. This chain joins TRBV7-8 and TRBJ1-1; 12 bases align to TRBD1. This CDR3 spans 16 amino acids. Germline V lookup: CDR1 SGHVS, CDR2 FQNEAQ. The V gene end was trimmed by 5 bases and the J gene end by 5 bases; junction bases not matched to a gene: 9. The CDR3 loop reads CASSLHRDRGPTEAFF. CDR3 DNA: TGTGCCAGCAGCCTGCACCGGGACAGGGGGCCTACTGAAGCTTTCTTT.

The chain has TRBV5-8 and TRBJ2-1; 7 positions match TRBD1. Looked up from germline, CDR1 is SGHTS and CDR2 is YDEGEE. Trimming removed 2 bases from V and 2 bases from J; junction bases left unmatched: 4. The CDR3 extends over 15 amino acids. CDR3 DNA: TGTGCCAGCAGCTTAGGGACAGCACCCTACAATGAGCAGTTCTTC. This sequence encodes CASSLGTAPYNEQFF.